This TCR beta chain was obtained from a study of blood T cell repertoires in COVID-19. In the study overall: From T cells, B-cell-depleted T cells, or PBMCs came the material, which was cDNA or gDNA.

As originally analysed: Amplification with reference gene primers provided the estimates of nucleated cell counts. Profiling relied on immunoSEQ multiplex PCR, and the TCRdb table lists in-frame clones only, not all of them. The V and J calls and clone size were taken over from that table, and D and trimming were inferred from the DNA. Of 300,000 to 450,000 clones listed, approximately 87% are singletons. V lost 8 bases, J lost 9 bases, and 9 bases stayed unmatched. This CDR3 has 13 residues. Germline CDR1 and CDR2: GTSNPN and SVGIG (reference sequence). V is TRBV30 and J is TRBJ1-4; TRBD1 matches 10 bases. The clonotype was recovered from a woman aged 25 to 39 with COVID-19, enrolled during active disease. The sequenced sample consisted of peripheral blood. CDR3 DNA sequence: TGTGCCGGAACCGGGACAGGGGTTCAAAAACTGTTTTTT. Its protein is CAGTGTGVQKLFF.